This T cell receptor beta chain was captured by sequencing in a study of shared clonotypes between healthy human individuals (TCRdb year 2020). Background for the entire study: A couple of women and a few men aged 18 to 49 years were included in the cohort. For each donor, CD4 naive and CD4 memory were each run on three plates, CD8 naive on two plates, and CD8 memory on one plate. To estimate repertoire size and how much clonotypes are shared between individuals, the study performed deep sequencing of blood TCR repertoires from a handful of healthy adults. Libraries were prepared and TCR repertoires were sequenced by different laboratories using diverse techniques, in order to increase sequencing depth and limit assay-specific biases. Per donor, leukapheresis produced somewhere between about 0.8 and 9.5 billion PBMCs. Results and caveats for the whole study, not just this receptor: Pairwise subsampling indicated that sequencing depth was expected to affect the degree of clonotype sharing among donors. Sharing across a few donors was observed for around 5% of naive CD4, under 4% of naive CD8, over 2% of memory CD4, and about 0.39% of memory CD8 clonotypes. Clonotypes shared by all four sorted-subset donors showed higher generation probabilities than non-shared clonotypes. Estimated clonotype richness was generally larger for naive than for memory subsets. Incomplete sequencing was indicated by rarefaction of sorted-subset datasets, despite the large sequencing depth. The small number of donors limited the genetic and exposure-history diversity represented. Only blood was sampled, and tissue TCR repertoires likely differ from those in blood.

The donors were healthy, HIV-negative adults with no recently reported acute infections or vaccinations. Every donor was a Caucasian adult residing in Nashville, Tennessee, USA. CD4+ T cells were enriched through magnetic negative selection, after which naive cells were positively selected on CD45RA and the remaining negative fraction served as the memory subset. After blood collection by leukapheresis, PBMCs were isolated using Ficoll-Histopaque density gradient centrifugation and then cryopreserved in the vapor phase of liquid nitrogen. Purity and quantity of every magnetically sorted T cell population were checked by analytical flow cytometry. Genomic DNA was isolated from every sorted fraction and measured by UV absorbance on a Nanodrop 2000c. Per the germline V gene, MNHNS is the CDR1 and SASEGT is the CDR2. The trim is 1 base for V and 0 bases for J, with a gap of 10 bases between the germline ends. The CDR3 numbers 16 residues from cysteine through phenylalanine. Only CDR3 DNA remains: 48 bases, in frame from the first base.

The table lists this clone with a count of one. The antigen this receptor binds is unknown. Base qualities were left out, and no much larger clone turns up one base away. Using the deep immunoSEQ assay, TCR CDR3 regions were amplified from genomic DNA by multiplex PCR. Extracted genomic DNA from each cell subset was spread evenly across all wells of several immunoSEQ 96-well plates, with each plate serving as a replicate. Each replicate PCR for sorted subsets received roughly 0.2 ug genomic DNA, equal to around 32,000 T cell genomes. The purified libraries were quantified using a Qubit 3.0 fluorometer, sized with a Bioanalyzer 2100, and then quantified again using the KAPA Library Quantification kit. Every immunoSEQ 96-well plate was sequenced on a separate single-read 150-cycle Illumina NextSeq 550 flow cell. The authors processed their data as follows. Because only junctional sequences without quality scores were contained in the immunoSEQ output, filtering matching that applied to full-length reads could not be performed. Sequences were annotated with PyIR, a Python wrapper for IgBLAST v1.9, using IMGT germline references to assign V/J genes and CDR3. Reads were filtered out if the reads had weak V/J assignments (E-value above 1e-6), no CDR3, stop codons, out-of-frame junctions, or ambiguous translated residues. V3J clonotypes were defined as sequences sharing the same inferred V gene, J gene, and CDR3 amino acid sequence. Percentage overlap between repertoires was computed as shared unique clonotypes divided by the size of the smaller repertoire. Repertoire richness was assessed with RTK rarefaction, the Chao1 estimator, and Recon v2.1 estimates of unobserved clonotypes. Generation probabilities for all TCRbeta clonotypes obtained by the gDNA method from a handful of donors were computed using OLGA. The source is immuneACCESS, and TCRdb retained only in-frame sequences with V and J called. Part of the clones is not carried over; for the studies checked, unresolved V genes explain less than half of this, and the remainder is unexplained. V, J and clone size were drawn from that table, and D and trimming were deduced from the DNA. For this sample the table gives some 2,100,000 clones, of which approximately 96% were detected only once. Jointly, the top ten make up roughly 0.13% of the sample.

The specimen sequenced was naive CD4+ T cells sorted from blood. The cell subset or site label corresponds to: CD45RA+ positively selected. The source is a man aged 18 to 29 in good health. The chain links TRBV6-1 with TRBJ1-3, with no confident D gene call. The CDR3 sequence is CASSEEPTGSGNTIYF. The DNA reads TGTGCCAGCAGTGAAGAACCGACTGGCTCTGGAAACACCATATATTTT.